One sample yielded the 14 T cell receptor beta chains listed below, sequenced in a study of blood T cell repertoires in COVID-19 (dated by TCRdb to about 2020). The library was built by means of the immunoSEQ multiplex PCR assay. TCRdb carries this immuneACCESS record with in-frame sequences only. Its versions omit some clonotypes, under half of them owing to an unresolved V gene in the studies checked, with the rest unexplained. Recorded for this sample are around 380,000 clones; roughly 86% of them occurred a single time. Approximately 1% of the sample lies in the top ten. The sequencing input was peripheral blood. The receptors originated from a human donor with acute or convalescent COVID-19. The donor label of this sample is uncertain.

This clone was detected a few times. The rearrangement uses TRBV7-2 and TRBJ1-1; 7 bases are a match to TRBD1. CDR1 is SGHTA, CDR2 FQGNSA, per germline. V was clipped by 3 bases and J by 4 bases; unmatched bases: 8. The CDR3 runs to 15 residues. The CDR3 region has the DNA TGTGCCAGCAGCTTCCCAGGGGGTGCTTCCACTGAAGCTTTCTTT. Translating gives CASSFPGGASTEAFF.

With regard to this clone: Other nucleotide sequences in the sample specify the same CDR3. The CDR3 reads CASSQAGTLNTGELFF. The CDR3 DNA sequence: TGCGCCAGCAGCCAAGCGGGGACATTGAACACCGGGGAGCTGTTTTTT. The gene calls are TRBV4-1 and TRBJ2-2, with a possible D match to TRBD1 (6 bases). Germline assignment: CDR1 MGHRA and CDR2 YSYEKL. The V gene lost 1 base and the J gene lost 1 base, with 10 bases spanning the gap. The CDR3 has 16 residues.

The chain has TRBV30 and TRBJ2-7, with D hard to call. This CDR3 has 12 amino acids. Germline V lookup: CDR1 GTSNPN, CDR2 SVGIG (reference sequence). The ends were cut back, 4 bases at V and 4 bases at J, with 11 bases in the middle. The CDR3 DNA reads TGTGCCTGGACCCGTACCGGGTACGAGCAGTACTTC. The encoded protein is CAWTRTGYEQYF.

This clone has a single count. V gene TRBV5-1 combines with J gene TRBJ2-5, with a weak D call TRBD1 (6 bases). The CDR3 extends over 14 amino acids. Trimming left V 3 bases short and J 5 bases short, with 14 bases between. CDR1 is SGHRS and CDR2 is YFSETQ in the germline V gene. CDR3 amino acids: CASSSQGLRETQYF. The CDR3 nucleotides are TGCGCCAGCAGCTCACAGGGATTGCGGGAGACCCAGTACTTC.

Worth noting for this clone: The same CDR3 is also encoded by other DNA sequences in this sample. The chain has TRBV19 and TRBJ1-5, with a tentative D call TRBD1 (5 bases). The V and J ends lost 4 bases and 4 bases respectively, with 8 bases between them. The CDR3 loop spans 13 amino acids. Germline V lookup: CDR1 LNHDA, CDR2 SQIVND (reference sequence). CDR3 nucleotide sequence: TGTGCCAGTAGTAATCAGGGAAATCAGCCCCAGCATTTT. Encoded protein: CASSNQGNQPQHF.

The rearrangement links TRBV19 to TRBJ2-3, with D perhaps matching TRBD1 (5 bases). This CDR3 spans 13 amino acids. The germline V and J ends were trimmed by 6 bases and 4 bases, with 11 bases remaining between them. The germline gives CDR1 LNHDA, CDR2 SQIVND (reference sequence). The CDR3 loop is CASSPTGPDTQYF. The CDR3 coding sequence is TGTGCCAGTAGCCCCACAGGACCAGATACGCAGTATTTT. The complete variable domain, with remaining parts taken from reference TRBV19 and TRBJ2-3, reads DGGITQSPKYLFRKEGQNVTLSCEQNLNHDAMYWYRQDPGQGLRLIYYSQIVNDFQKGDIAEGYSVSREKKESFPLTVTSAQKNPTAFYLCASSPTGPDTQYFGPGTRLTVL.

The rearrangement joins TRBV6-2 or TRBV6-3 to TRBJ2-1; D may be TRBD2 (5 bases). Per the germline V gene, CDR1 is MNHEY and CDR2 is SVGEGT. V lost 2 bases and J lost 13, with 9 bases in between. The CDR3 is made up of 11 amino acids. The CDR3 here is CASSYGRLQFF. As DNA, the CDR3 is TGTGCCAGCAGTTACGGCCGACTACAGTTCTTC.

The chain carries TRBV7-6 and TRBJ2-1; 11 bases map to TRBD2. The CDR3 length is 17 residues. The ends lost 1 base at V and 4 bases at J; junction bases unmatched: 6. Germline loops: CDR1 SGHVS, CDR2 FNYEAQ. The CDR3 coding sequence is TGTGCCAGCAGCTTAGTCCCGGGACTAGCGGTATACAATGAGCAGTTCTTC. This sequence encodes CASSLVPGLAVYNEQFF. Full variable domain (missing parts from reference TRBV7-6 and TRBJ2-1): GAGVSQSPRYKVTKRGQDVALRCDPISGHVSLYWYRQALGQGPEFLTYFNYEAQQDKSGLPNDRFSAERPEGSISTLTIQRTEQRDSAMYRCASSLVPGLAVYNEQFFGPGTRLTVL.

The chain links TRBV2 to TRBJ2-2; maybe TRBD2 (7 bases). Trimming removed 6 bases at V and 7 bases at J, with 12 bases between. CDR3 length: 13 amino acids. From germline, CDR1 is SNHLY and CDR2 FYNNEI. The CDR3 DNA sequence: TGTGCCAGCAGGGGGGGGCGGGGCGGGGAGCTGTTTTTT. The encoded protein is CASRGGRGGELFF.

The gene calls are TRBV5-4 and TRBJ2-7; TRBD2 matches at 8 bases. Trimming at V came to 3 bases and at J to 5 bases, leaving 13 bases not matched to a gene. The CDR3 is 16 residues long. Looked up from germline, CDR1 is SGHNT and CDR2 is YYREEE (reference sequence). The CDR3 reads CASSWKPGLGQNEQYF. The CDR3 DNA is TGTGCCAGCAGCTGGAAACCGGGACTAGGTCAGAACGAGCAGTACTTC.

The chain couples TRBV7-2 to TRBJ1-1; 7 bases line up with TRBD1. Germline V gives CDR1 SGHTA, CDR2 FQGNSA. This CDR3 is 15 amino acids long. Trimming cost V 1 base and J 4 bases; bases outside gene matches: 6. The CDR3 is CASSLGTGWGTEAFF. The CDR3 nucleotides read TGTGCCAGCAGCTTAGGGACAGGCTGGGGCACTGAAGCTTTCTTT.

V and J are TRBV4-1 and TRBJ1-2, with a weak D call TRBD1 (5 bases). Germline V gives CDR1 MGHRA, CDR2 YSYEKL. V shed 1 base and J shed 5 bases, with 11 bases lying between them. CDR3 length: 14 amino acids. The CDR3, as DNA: TGCGCCAGCAGCCAAGCGACAGTGAGTTATGGCTACACCTTC. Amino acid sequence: CASSQATVSYGYTF.

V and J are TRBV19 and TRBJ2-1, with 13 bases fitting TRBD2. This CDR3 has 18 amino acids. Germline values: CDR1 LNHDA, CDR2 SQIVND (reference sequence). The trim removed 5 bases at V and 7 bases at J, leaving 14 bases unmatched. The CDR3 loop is CASSLQPTSGGPRNEQFF. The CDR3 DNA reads TGTGCCAGTAGTTTACAACCGACTAGCGGGGGGCCTCGTAATGAGCAGTTCTTC.

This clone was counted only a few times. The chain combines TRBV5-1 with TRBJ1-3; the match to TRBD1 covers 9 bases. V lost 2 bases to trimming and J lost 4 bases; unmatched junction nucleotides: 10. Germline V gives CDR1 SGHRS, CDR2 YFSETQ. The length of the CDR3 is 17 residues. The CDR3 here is CASSLSGTGYGGNTIYF. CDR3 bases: TGCGCCAGCAGCTTATCCGGGACAGGGTACGGCGGAAACACCATATATTTT.